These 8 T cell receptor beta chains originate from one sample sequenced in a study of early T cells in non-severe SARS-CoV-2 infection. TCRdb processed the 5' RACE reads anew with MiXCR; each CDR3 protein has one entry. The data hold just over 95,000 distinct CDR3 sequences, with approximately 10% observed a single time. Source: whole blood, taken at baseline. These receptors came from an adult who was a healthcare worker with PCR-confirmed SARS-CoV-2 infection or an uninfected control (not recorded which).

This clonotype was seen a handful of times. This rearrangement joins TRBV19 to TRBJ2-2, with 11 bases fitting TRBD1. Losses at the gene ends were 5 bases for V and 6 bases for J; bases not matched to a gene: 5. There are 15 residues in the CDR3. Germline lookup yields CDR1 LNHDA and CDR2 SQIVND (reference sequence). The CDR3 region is CASSPGQGVAGELFF. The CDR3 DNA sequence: TGTGCCAGTAGTCCGGGACAGGGGGTCGCCGGGGAGCTGTTTTTT.

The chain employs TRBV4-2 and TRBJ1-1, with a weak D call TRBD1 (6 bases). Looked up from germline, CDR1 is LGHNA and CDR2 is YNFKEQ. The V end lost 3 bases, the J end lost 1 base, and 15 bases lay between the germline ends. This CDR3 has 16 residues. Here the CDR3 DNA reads TGTGCCAGCAGCCAGGGACAAGGTGGAGGGAACACTGAAGCTTTCTTT. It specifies CASSQGQGGGNTEAFF.

CDR3 loop: CSARENPRDSMYEQYF. Written as DNA, the CDR3 is TGCAGTGCTAGAGAAAATCCCCGGGACAGCATGTACGAGCAGTACTTC. The V and J genes are TRBV20-1 and TRBJ2-7, with 7 bases lining up with TRBD1. CDR1 and CDR2 (germline): DFQATT, SNEGSKA (reference sequence). V lost 0 bases and J lost 4; bases outside the gene matches: 12. The CDR3 contains 16 residues.

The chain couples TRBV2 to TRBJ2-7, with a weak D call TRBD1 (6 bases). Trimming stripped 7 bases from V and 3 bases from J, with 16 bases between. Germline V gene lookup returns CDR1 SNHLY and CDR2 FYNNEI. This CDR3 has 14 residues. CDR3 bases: TGTGCCAGCATTGGGGACATGACTCACTACGAGCAGTACTTC. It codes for CASIGDMTHYEQYF.

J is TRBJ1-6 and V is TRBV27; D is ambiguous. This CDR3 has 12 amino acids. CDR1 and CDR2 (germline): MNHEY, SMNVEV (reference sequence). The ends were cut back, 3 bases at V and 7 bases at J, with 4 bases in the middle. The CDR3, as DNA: TGTGCCAGCAGTTTCCCAAATTCACCCCTCCACTTT. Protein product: CASSFPNSPLHF.

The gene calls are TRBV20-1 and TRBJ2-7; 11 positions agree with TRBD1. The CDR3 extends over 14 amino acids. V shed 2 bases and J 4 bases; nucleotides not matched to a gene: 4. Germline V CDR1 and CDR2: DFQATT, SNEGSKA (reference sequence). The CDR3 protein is CSARYGQGAYEQYF. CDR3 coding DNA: TGCAGTGCTAGATATGGACAGGGGGCATACGAGCAGTACTTC.

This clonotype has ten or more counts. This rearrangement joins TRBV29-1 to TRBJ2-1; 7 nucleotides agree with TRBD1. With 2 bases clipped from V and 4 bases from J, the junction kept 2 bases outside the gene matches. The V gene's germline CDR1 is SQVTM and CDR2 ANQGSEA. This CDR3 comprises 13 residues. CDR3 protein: CSVESGQYNEQFF. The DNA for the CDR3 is TGCAGCGTTGAATCGGGACAGTACAATGAGCAGTTCTTC.

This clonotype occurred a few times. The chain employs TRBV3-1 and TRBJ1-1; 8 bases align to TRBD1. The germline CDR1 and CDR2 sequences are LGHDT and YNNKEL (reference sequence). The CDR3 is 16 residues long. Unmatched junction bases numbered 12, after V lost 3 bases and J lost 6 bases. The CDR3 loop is CASSQTGQGGGSEAFF. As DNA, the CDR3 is TGTGCCAGCAGCCAGACCGGACAGGGCGGGGGGTCTGAAGCTTTCTTT.